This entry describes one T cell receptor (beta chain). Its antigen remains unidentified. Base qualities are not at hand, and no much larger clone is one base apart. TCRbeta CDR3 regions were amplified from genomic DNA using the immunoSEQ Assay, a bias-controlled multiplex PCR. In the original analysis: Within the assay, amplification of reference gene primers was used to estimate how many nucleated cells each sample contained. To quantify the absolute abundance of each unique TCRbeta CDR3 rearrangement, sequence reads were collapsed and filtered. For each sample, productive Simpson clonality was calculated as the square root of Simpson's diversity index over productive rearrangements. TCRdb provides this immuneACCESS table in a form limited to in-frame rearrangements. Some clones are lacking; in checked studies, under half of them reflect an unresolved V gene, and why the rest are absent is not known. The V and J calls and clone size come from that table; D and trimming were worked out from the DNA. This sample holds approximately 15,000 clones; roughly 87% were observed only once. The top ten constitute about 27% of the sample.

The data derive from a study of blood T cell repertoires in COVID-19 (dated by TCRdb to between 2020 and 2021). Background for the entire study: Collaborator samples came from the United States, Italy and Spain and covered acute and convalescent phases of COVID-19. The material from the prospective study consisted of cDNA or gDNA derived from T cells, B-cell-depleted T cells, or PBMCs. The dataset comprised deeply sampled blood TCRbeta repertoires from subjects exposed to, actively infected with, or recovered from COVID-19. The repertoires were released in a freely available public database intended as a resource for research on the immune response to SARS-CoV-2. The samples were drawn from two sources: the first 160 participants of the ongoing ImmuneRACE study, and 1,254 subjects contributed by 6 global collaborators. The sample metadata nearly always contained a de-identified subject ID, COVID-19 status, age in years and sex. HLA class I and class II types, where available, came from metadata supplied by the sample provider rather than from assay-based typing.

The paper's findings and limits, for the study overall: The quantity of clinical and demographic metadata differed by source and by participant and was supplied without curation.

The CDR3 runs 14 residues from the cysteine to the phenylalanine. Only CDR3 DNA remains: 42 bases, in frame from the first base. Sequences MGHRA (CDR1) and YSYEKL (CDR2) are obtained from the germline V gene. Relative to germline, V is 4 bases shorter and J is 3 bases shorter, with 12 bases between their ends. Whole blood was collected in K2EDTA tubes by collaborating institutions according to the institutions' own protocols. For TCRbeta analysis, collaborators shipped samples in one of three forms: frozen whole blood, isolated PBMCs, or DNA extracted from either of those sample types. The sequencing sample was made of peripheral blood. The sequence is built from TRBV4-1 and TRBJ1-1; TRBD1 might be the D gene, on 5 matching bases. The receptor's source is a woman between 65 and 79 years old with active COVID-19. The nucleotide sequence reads TGCGCCAGCAGCCGGGGGGTAGGGGACACTGAAGCTTTCTTT. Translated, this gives CASSRGVGDTEAFF.